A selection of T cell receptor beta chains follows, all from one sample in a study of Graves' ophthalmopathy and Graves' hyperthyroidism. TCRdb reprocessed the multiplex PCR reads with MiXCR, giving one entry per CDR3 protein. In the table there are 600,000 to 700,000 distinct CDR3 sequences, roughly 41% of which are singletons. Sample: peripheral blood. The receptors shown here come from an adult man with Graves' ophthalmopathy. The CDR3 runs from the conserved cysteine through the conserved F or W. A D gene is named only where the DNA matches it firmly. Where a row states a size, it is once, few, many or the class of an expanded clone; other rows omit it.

TGCGCCAGCAGCGGAGGATACGGACATTGGTCCTACGAGCAGTACTTC	CASSGGYGHWSYEQYF	few	TRBV5-1	TRBJ2-7	.
TGTGCCAGCAGCTTATTCGGCTCTGGAAACACCATATATTTT	CASSLFGSGNTIYF	many	TRBV7-2	TRBJ1-3	.
TGTGCCAGCAACCAGGGTTATGTGCAAGAGACCCAGTACTTC	CASNQGYVQETQYF	few	TRBV6-1	TRBJ2-5	.
TGTGCCACCATCAGTGACAGGGGGAACACTGAAGCTTTCTTT	CATISDRGNTEAFF	.	TRBV15	TRBJ1-1	TRBD1
TGTGCCAGCAGTTACAGGGTGGGGCAGCCCCAGTACTTC	CASSYRVGQPQYF	.	TRBV11-1	TRBJ2-5	.
TGTGCCAGCACTCAAACAACCCCAACCGGGGAGCTGTTTTTT	CASTQTTPTGELFF	many	TRBV7-8	TRBJ2-2	.
TGCGCCAGCAGCTTGGCTCTCTACTCCTACGAGCAGTACTTC	CASSLALYSYEQYF	few	TRBV5-1	TRBJ2-7	.
TGTGCCAGCAGCCCGTCCTCCTTTCAAGAGACCCAGTACTTC	CASSPSSFQETQYF	many	TRBV9	TRBJ2-5	.
TGTGCCAGCAGTTACCAATGGAATCCGGGTAATGGCTGCACCTTC	CASSYQWNPGNGCTF	.	TRBV6-1	TRBJ1-2	.
TGCAGTGCCCCGGGACACAACTGCGAGCAGTACTTC	CSAPGHNCEQYF	.	TRBV20-1	TRBJ2-7	.
TGTGCCAGCAGCCAAGTCGCGGGGACGAACACTGAAGCTTTCTTT	CASSQVAGTNTEAFF	.	TRBV4-2	TRBJ1-1	.
TGTGCCACCAGTGACCCGGGAAGGTTGCCCGGGGAGCTGTTTTTT	CATSDPGRLPGELFF	many	TRBV24-1	TRBJ2-2	.
TGTGCCAGCAGTGCCCGACAGGGAGTCACCCAAAAACAGTACTTC	CASSARQGVTQKQYF	.	TRBV2	TRBJ2-7	TRBD1
TGCGCCAGCAGCCAAGATCTTTTCAGGAGGTATTCACCCCTCCACTTT	CASSQDLFRRYSPLHF	few	TRBV4-1	TRBJ1-6	.
TGCGCCAGCAGCCAAAGAGCGCAGGGGGCTTACGAGCAGTACTTC	CASSQRAQGAYEQYF	.	TRBV7-2	TRBJ2-7	TRBD1
TGTGCCAGCAGCTCTGGCAGGGGAGGCTCACCCCTCCACTTT	CASSSGRGGSPLHF	many	TRBV7-9	TRBJ1-6	.
TGTGCCACCAGTGATAACATCCTATACGAGCAGTACTTC	CATSDNILYEQYF	many	TRBV24-1	TRBJ2-7	.
TGTGCCACCAGTGATTCCAGGGCCAGCAATCAGCCCCAGCATTTT	CATSDSRASNQPQHF	many	TRBV24-1	TRBJ1-5	.
TGTGCCATCAGGGGGACAGGGAGCTCCTATAATTCACCCCTCCACTTT	CAIRGTGSSYNSPLHF	once	TRBV10-3	TRBJ1-6	TRBD1
TGTGCCTGGAGACTAGGAGGGGGCCTTAATAATTCACCCCTCCACTTT	CAWRLGGGLNNSPLHF	once	TRBV30	TRBJ1-6	TRBD1
TGTGCCAGCAGCCCCACCCAACAGGGGGCTTACGAGCAGTACTTC	CASSPTQQGAYEQYF	many	TRBV7-2	TRBJ2-7	TRBD1
TGTGCCAGCAGCTTTGGGGAAAAACTGTTTTTT	CASSFGEKLFF	many	TRBV7-9	TRBJ1-4	.
TGTGCCAGCAGCTTGGGTGGACAGGGTGGGAACACTGAAGCTTTCTTT	CASSLGGQGGNTEAFF	many	TRBV5-8	TRBJ1-1	TRBD1
TGTGCCAGCAGCCAAGTTGAGACAGGACGACTCTACGAGCAGTACTTC	CASSQVETGRLYEQYF	.	TRBV14	TRBJ2-7	.
TGTGCCAGCACTATAGGGGGCCAAGCTTTCTTT	CASTIGGQAFF	.	TRBV2	TRBJ1-1	TRBD1
TGTGCCAGCAGTTCGGGACAGAGGGAGACTGAAGCTTTCTTT	CASSSGQRETEAFF	many	TRBV12-3/TRBV12-4	TRBJ1-1	TRBD1
TGTGCCAGCAGTCCAAGACAGGGGAATCAGCCCCAGCATTTT	CASSPRQGNQPQHF	many	TRBV12-3/TRBV12-4	TRBJ1-5	TRBD1
TGTGCCAGCAGTTCCTCTAGCGTCTACTCCTACGAGCAGTACTTC	CASSSSSVYSYEQYF	.	TRBV12-3/TRBV12-4	TRBJ2-7	.
TGCAGCAGCGTAGAGACAGGGCCAACCTACGAGCAGTACTTC	CSSVETGPTYEQYF	.	TRBV29-1	TRBJ2-7	TRBD1
TGTGCCAGCAGGGGGGAAGACAGGTCGTGGGATGGCTACACCTTC	CASRGEDRSWDGYTF	.	TRBV11-2	TRBJ1-2	.
TGTGCCAGCAGTGAACGGGAGAGGTCACCCCTCCACTTT	CASSERERSPLHF	many	TRBV6-6	TRBJ1-6	.
TGTGCCAGCAGCTTAGCGCAGGGGATGGACGAGCAGTACTTC	CASSLAQGMDEQYF	few	TRBV7-2	TRBJ2-7	.
TGCAGCGCCCAGACAGTGAACACTGAAGCTTTCTTT	CSAQTVNTEAFF	many	TRBV29-1	TRBJ1-1	.
TGTGCCAGCAGCCAAGACGTAGGGCTACCCCTGGAGACCCAGTACTTC	CASSQDVGLPLETQYF	once	TRBV3-1	TRBJ2-5	.
TGTGCCAGCAACTTTGGGGGACAGGGTAATTCACCCCTCCACTTT	CASNFGGQGNSPLHF	many	TRBV7-3	TRBJ1-6	TRBD1
TGCAGCGTTGAACGCGGGACAGGGAGCTCCTACGAGCAGTACTTC	CSVERGTGSSYEQYF	many	TRBV29-1	TRBJ2-7	TRBD1
TGTGCCAGTAGTCCCCTCCATGGCGGGGAGCTGTTTTTT	CASSPLHGGELFF	many	TRBV19	TRBJ2-2	.
TGCAGCGTTGGGACAGGGACCACACGACAGCGCGGGGAGACCCAGTACTTC	CSVGTGTTRQRGETQYF	.	TRBV29-1	TRBJ2-5	TRBD1
TGTGCCAGCAGCGCCTACAGGGGGCAGAATTCACCCCTCCACTTT	CASSAYRGQNSPLHF	.	TRBV5-1	TRBJ1-6	TRBD1
TGTGCCAGCAGCTTAGTCCCCGGGACAGGGGTGGAGACCCAGTACTTC	CASSLVPGTGVETQYF	many	TRBV7-7	TRBJ2-5	TRBD1
TGCAGTGCTTCTCTAGCGGGAAACACCGGGGAGCTGTTTTTT	CSASLAGNTGELFF	few	TRBV20-1	TRBJ2-2	TRBD2
TGTGCCAGCAGCTCCACGGGGCCGCGAATTAATTCACCCCTCCACTTT	CASSSTGPRINSPLHF	many	TRBV7-9	TRBJ1-6	.
TGTGCCAGCAACCCTGAAGCCAGTTTCTCCTACGAGCAGTACTTC	CASNPEASFSYEQYF	many	TRBV2	TRBJ2-7	.
TGTGCTAGTGGTTCAGAACTATATGGCTACACCTTC	CASGSELYGYTF	many	TRBV12-5	TRBJ1-2	.
TGTGCCAGCAGCTCCAGCCAAGTCAGGCATCCCTATGGCTACACCTTC	CASSSSQVRHPYGYTF	.	TRBV7-9	TRBJ1-2	.
TGTGCCAGCAGTTTAGAAATTCCGACAGGGGCCGAGCAGTACTTC	CASSLEIPTGAEQYF	.	TRBV12-3/TRBV12-4	TRBJ2-7	TRBD1
TGTGCCATCACCCAGGGGGGCTCTCAGCCCCAGCATTTT	CAITQGGSQPQHF	.	TRBV10-3	TRBJ1-5	TRBD1
TGTGCCAGCAGCGGATCGACAGGGTTCGGCTATGGCTACACCTTC	CASSGSTGFGYGYTF	many	TRBV9	TRBJ1-2	TRBD1
TGTGCCAGCAGCTTAGTTCACTTGGGCGGAAATGAGCAGTTCTTC	CASSLVHLGGNEQFF	once	TRBV7-2	TRBJ2-1	.
TGTGCTAGCAGCATAAGGCACCAAGAGACCCAGTACTTC	CASSIRHQETQYF	.	TRBV7-7	TRBJ2-5	.
TGCGCCAGCAGCCAAGGTGGGCTGGAGGTAGAGACCCAGTACTTC	CASSQGGLEVETQYF	many	TRBV4-1	TRBJ2-5	.
TGTGCCAGCAGTTATCTGGCAGATTTTGAAGCTTTCTTT	CASSYLADFEAFF	many	TRBV6-6	TRBJ1-1	.
TGTGCCAGCAGCTTAGCAGGGGGCAGCACCGGGGAGCTGTTTTTT	CASSLAGGSTGELFF	few	TRBV11-2	TRBJ2-2	TRBD1
TGCGCCAGCAGCCCGGGACAGGGGGGCTCCGAGACCCAGTACTTC	CASSPGQGGSETQYF	many	TRBV5-1	TRBJ2-5	TRBD1
TGCAGCGTTGAGCGACAGGGGGTCACTGAAGCTTTCTTT	CSVERQGVTEAFF	many	TRBV29-1	TRBJ1-1	TRBD1
TGTGCCAGCGGAGAAGTTTTTAACTATGGCTACACCTTC	CASGEVFNYGYTF	many	TRBV7-2	TRBJ1-2	.
TGTGCTAGTGGTTTGGTACCTAAAGGGGAGAAAACCGGGGAGCTGTTTTTT	CASGLVPKGEKTGELFF	.	TRBV12-5	TRBJ2-2	.
TGTGCCAGCAGTGAAAGTGCAGGGGGACAGGGGAAATACGAGCAGTACTTC	CASSESAGGQGKYEQYF	many	TRBV25-1	TRBJ2-7	TRBD1
TGTGCCAGCAGCTTGGGGGACAGGGCAGCCGGGGAGCTGTTTTTT	CASSLGDRAAGELFF	many	TRBV7-3	TRBJ2-2	TRBD1